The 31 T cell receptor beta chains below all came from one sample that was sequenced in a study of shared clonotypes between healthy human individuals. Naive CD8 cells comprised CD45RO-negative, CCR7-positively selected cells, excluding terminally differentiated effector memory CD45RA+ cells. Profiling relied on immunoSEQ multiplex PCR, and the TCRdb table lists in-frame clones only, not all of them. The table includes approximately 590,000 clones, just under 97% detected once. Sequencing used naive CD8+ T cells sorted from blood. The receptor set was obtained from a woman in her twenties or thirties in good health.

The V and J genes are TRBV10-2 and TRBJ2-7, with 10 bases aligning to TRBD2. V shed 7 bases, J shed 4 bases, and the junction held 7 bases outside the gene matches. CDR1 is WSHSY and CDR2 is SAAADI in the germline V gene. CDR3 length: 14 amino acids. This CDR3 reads CASKTSGMLYEQYF. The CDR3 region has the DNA TGCGCCAGCAAAACTAGCGGGATGCTTTACGAGCAGTACTTC.

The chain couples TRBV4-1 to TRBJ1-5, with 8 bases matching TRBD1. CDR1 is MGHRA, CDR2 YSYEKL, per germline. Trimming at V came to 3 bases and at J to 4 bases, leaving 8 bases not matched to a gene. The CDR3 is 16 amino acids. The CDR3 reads CASSHTPGQVNQPQHF. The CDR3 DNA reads TGCGCCAGCAGCCACACTCCGGGACAGGTTAATCAGCCCCAGCATTTT.

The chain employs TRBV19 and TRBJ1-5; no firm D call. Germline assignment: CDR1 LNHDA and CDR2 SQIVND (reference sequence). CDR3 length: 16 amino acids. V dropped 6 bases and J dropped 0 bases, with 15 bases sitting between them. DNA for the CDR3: TGTGCCAGTAGGGCCCGAAGTTCCTATAGCAATCAGCCCCAGCATTTT. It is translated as CASRARSSYSNQPQHF.

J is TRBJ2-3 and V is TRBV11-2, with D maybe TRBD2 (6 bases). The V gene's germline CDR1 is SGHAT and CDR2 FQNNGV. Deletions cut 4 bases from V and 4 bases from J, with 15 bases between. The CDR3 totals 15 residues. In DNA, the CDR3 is TGTGCCAGCAGCTATAGCGGCGAGATGGCAGATACGCAGTATTTT. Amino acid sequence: CASSYSGEMADTQYF. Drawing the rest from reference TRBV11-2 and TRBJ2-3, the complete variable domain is EAGVAQSPRYKIIEKRQSVAFWCNPISGHATLYWYQQILGQGPKLLIQFQNNGVVDDSQLPKDRFSAERLKGVDSTLKIQPAKLEDSAVYLCASSYSGEMADTQYFGPGTRLTVL.

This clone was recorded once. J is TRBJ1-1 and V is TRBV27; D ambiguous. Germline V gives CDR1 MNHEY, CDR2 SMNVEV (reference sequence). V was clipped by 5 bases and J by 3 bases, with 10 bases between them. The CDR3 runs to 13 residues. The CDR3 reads CASSITRDTEAFF. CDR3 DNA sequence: TGTGCCAGCAGTATTACCCGGGACACTGAAGCTTTCTTT.

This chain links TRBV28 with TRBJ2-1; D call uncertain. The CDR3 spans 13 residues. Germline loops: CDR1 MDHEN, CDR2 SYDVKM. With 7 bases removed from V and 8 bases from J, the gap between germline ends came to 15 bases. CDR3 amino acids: CASKELGSHEQFF. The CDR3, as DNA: TGTGCCAGCAAAGAACTTGGTAGCCATGAGCAGTTCTTC.

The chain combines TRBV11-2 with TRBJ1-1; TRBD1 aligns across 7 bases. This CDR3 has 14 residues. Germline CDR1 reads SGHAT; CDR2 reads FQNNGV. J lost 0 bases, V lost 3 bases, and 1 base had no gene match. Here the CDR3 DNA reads TGTGCCAGCAGCTTGGGACAGTTGAACACTGAAGCTTTCTTT. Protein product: CASSLGQLNTEAFF.

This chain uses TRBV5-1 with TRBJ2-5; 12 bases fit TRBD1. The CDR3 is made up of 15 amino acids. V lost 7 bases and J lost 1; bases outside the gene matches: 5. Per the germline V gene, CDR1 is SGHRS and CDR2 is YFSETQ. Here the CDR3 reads CASRLGQGAQETQYF. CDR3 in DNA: TGCGCCAGCCGCCTGGGACAGGGGGCCCAAGAGACCCAGTACTTC.

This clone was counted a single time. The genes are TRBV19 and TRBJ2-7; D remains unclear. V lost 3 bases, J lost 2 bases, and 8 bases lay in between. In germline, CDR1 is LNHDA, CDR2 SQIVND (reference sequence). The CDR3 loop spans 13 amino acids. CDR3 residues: CASSISSTYEQYF. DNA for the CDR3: TGTGCCAGTAGTATTTCCTCAACCTACGAGCAGTACTTC.

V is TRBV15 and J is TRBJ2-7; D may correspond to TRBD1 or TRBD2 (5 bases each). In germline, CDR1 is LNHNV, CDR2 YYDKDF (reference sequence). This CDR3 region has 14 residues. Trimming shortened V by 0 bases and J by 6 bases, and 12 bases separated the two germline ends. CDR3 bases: TGTGCCACCAGCAGAGACCTGGGGGAACGCGAGCAGTACTTC. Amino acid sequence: CATSRDLGEREQYF.

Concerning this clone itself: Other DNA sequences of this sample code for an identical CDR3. CDR3 sequence: CASSVAGGELFF. In nucleotides, the CDR3 is TGTGCCAGCAGCGTAGCTGGAGGGGAGCTGTTTTTT. V gene TRBV9 combines with J gene TRBJ2-2; D is ambiguous. Germline V gene sequence: CDR1 SGDLS, CDR2 YYNGEE. Trimming pared 0 bases from V and 8 bases from J, leaving 5 bases between. The CDR3 runs to 12 residues.

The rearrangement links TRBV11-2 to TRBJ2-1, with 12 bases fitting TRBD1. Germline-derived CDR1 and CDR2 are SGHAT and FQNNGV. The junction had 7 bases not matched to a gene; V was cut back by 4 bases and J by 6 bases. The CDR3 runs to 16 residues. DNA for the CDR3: TGTGCCAGCAGCTCAGAGGGACAGGGGGCCTCCAATGAGCAGTTCTTC. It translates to CASSSEGQGASNEQFF.

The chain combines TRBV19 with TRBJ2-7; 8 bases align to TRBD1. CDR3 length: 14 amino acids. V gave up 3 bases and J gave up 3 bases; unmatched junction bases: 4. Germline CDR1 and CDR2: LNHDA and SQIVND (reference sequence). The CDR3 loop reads CASSIRDRSYEQYF. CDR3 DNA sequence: TGTGCCAGTAGTATCCGGGACAGGAGCTACGAGCAGTACTTC. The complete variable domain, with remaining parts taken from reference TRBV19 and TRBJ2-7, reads DGGITQSPKYLFRKEGQNVTLSCEQNLNHDAMYWYRQDPGQGLRLIYYSQIVNDFQKGDIAEGYSVSREKKESFPLTVTSAQKNPTAFYLCASSIRDRSYEQYFGPGTRLTVT.

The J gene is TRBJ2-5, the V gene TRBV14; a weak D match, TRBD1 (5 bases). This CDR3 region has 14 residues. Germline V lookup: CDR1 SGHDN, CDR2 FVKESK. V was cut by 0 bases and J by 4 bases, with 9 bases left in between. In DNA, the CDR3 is TGTGCCAGCAGCCAAGATAGGGGCGGAGAGACCCAGTACTTC. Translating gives CASSQDRGGETQYF.

The CDR3 DNA sequence: TGTGCCAGCAGCCCAACTAGCGGTAACACCGGGGAGCTGTTTTTT. Translation gives CASSPTSGNTGELFF. The chain joins TRBV5-4 to TRBJ2-2; 8 bases align to TRBD2. V lost 4 bases and J lost 2; bases outside the gene matches: 4. Per the germline V gene, CDR1 is SGHNT and CDR2 is YYREEE (reference sequence). The CDR3 totals 15 residues.

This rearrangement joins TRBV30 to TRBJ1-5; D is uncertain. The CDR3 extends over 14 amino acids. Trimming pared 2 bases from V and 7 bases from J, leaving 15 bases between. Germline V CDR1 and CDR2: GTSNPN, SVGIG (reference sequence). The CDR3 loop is CAWSKGGPEQPQHF. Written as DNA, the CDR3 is TGTGCCTGGAGTAAGGGTGGCCCCGAACAGCCCCAGCATTTT. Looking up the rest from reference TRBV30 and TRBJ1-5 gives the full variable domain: SQTIHQWPATLVQPVGSPLSLECTVEGTSNPNLYWYRQAAGRGLQLLFYSVGIGQISSEVPQNLSASRPQDRQFILSSKKLLLSDSGFYLCAWSKGGPEQPQHFGDGTRLSIL.

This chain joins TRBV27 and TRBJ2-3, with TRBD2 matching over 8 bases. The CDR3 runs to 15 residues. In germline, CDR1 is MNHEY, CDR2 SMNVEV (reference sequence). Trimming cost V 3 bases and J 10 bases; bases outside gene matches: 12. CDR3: CASSLSGRALQAQYF. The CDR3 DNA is TGTGCCAGCAGTTTGTCCGGGAGGGCCTTGCAGGCGCAGTATTTT.

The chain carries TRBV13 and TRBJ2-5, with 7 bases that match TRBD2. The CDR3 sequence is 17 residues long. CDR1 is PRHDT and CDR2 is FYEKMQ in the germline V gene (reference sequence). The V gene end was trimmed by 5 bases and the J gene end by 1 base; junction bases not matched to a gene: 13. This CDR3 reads CASSPATRGSFQETQYF. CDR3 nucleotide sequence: TGTGCCAGCAGCCCGGCGACCCGCGGGAGCTTCCAAGAGACCCAGTACTTC.

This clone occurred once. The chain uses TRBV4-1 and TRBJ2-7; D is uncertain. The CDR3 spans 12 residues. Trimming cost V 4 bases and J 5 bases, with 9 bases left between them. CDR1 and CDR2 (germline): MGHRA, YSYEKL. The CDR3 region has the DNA TGCGCCAGCAGCCCAAGGTACGACGAGCAGTACTTC. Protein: CASSPRYDEQYF.

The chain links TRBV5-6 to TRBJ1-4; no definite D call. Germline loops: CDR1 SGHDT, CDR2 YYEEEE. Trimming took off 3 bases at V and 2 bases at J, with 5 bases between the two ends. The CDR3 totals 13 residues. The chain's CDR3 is CASSSQTNEKLFF. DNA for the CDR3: TGTGCCAGCAGCTCCCAGACTAATGAAAAACTGTTTTTT.

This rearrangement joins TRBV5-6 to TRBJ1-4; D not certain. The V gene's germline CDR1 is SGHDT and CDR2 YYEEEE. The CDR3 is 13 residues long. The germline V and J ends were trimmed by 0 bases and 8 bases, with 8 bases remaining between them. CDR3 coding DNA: TGTGCCAGCAGCTTGGAGTCAGAAGAAAAACTGTTTTTT. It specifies CASSLESEEKLFF. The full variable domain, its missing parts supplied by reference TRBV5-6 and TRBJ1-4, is DAGVTQSPTHLIKTRGQQVTLRCSPKSGHDTVSWYQQALGQGPQFIFQYYEEEERQRGNFPDRFSGHQFPNYSSELNVNALLLGDSALYLCASSLESEEKLFFGSGTQLSVL.

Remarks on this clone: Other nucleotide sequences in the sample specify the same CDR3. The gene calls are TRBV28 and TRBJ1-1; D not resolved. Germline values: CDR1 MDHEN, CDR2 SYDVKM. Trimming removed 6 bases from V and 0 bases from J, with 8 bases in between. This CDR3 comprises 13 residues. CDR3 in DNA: TGTGCCAGCAGCCCCCGGATGAACACTGAAGCTTTCTTT. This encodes CASSPRMNTEAFF. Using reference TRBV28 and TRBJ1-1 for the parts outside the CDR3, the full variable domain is DVKVTQSSRYLVKRTGEKVFLECVQDMDHENMFWYRQDPGLGLRLIYFSYDVKMKEKGDIPEGYSVSREKKERFSLILESASTNQTSMYLCASSPRMNTEAFFGQGTRLTVV.

The CDR3 nucleotides are TGTGCCAGCAGTTTCGCTAACTCCTACGAGCAGTACTTC. Translated: CASSFANSYEQYF. V is TRBV27 and J is TRBJ2-7, with D hard to call. V lost 3 bases to trimming and J lost 0 bases, with 6 bases between them. The CDR3 length is 13 residues. Germline V gene sequence: CDR1 MNHEY, CDR2 SMNVEV (reference sequence).

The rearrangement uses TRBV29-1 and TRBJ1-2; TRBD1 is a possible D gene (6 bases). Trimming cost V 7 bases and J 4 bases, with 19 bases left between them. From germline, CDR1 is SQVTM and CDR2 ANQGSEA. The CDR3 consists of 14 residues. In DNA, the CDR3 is TGCAGCGCCGAGGGGGGGCCCCTAGGCTATGGCTACACCTTC. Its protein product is CSAEGGPLGYGYTF.

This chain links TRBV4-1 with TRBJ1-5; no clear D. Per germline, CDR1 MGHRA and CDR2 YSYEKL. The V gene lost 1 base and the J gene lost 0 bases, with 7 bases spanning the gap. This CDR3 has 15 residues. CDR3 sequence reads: CASSQVVGSNQPQHF. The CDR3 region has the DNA TGCGCCAGCAGCCAAGTAGTAGGTAGCAATCAGCCCCAGCATTTT.

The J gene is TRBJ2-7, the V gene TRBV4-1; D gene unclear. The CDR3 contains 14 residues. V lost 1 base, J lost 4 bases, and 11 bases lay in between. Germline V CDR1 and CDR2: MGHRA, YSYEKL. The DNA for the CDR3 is TGCGCCAGCAGCCAAGGTCTAGGTACTTACGAGCAGTACTTC. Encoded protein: CASSQGLGTYEQYF.

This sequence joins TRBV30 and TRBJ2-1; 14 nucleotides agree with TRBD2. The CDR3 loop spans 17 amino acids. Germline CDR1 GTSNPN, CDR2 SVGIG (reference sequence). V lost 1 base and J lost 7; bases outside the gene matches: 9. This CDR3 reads CAWSAAGTSGSWNEQFF. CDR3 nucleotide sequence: TGTGCCTGGAGTGCCGCCGGGACTAGCGGGAGTTGGAATGAGCAGTTCTTC. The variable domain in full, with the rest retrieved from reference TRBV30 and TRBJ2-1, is SQTIHQWPATLVQPVGSPLSLECTVEGTSNPNLYWYRQAAGRGLQLLFYSVGIGQISSEVPQNLSASRPQDRQFILSSKKLLLSDSGFYLCAWSAAGTSGSWNEQFFGPGTRLTVL.

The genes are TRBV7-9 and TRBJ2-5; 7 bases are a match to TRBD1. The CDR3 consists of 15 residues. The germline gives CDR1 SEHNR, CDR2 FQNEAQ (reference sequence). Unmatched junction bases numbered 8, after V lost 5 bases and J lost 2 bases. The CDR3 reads CASSEGTDLQETQYF. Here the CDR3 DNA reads TGTGCCAGCAGCGAGGGGACAGACTTACAAGAGACCCAGTACTTC.

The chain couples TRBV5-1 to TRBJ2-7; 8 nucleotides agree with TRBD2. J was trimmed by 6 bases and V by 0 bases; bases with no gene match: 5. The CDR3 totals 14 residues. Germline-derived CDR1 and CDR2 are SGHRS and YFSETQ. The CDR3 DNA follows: TGCGCCAGCAGCTTGGGAGCGGGAGCTCTCGAGCAGTACTTC. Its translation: CASSLGAGALEQYF.

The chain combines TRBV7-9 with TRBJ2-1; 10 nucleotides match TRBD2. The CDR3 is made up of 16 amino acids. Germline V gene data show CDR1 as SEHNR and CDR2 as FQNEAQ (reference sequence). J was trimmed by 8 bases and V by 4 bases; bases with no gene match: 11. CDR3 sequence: CASSSSIDSGRHEQFF. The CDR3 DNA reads TGTGCCAGCAGCTCGTCGATCGATAGCGGGAGGCATGAGCAGTTCTTC.

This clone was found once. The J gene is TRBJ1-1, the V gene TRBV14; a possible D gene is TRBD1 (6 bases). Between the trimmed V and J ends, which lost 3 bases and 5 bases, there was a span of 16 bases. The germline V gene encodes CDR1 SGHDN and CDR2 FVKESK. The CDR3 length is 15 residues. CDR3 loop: CASSHLTGTRTEAFF. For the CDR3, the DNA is TGTGCCAGCAGCCACCTTACAGGGACAAGGACTGAAGCTTTCTTT.